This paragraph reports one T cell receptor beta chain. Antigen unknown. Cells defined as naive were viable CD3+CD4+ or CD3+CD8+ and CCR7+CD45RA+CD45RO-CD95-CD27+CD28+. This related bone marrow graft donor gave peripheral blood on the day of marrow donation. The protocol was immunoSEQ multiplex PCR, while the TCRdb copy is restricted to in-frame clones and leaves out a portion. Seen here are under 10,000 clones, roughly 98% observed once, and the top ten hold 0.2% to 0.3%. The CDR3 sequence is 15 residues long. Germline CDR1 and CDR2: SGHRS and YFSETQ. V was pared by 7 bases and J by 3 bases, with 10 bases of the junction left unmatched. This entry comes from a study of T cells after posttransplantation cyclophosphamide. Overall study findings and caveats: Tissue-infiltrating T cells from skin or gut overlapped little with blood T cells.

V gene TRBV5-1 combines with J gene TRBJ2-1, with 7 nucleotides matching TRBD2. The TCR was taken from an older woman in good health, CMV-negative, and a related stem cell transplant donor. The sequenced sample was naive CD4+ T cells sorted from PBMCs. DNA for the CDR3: TGCGCCAGCCGGACGGGGCTAGCGGACTACAATGAGCAGTTCTTC. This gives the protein CASRTGLADYNEQFF.